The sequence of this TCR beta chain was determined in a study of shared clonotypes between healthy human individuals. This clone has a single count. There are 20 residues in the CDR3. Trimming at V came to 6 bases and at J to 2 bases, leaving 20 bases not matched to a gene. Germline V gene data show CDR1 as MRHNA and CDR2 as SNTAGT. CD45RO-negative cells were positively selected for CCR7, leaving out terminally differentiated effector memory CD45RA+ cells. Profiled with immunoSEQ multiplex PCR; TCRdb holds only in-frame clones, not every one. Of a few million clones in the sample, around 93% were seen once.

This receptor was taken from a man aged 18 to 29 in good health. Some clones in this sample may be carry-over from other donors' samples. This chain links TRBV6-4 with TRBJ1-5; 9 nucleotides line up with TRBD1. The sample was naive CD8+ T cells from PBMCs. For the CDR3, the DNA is TGTGCCAGCAGCGACCCCATTGCGGACAGGGGAAGACTCGGCAATCAGCCCCAGCATTTT. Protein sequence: CASSDPIADRGRLGNQPQHF.